The rows below give T cell receptor beta chains drawn from one sample of a study of PD-1 blockade in classical Hodgkin lymphoma. Measured with immunoSEQ multiplex PCR; TCRdb has only the in-frame clones, and not every one. The sample shows roughly 16,000 clones, approximately 86% of them seen only once. The sequencing input was peripheral blood mononuclear cells (PBMCs). The receptors were gathered from a human donor with classical Hodgkin lymphoma. The CDR3 runs from the conserved cysteine through the conserved F or W. The D gene is left open where the match is weak. Clone size is shown for a subset of rows, as once, few, many or a class of expanded clone.

j_call clone_size v_call d_call cdr3_nt cdr3_aa
TRBJ1-2 . TRBV11-2 . TGTGCCAGCAGCTTATCTACAGGAAGGATTAACTATGGCTACACCTTC CASSLSTGRINYGYTF
TRBJ2-7 . TRBV15 TRBD1 TGTGCCACCAGCACAGGACAGGGGGGGCCCTACGAGCAGTACTTC CATSTGQGGPYEQYF
TRBJ2-7 . TRBV19 TRBD1 TGTGCCAGTAGAGGGACAGGGAGTGGCGAGCAGTACTTC CASRGTGSGEQYF
TRBJ2-1 . TRBV9 TRBD2 TGTGCCAGCAGCGATTACGAGCAAAGGACTAGCGGGAGCTTTAATGAGCAGTTCTTC CASSDYEQRTSGSFNEQFF
TRBJ1-4 . TRBV7-2 TRBD1 TGTGCCAGCAGTCGTACAGGGGCTAATGAAAAACTGTTTTTT CASSRTGANEKLFF
TRBJ2-1 . TRBV18 TRBD2 TGTGCCAGCTCACCACTTAGCGGGAGGGATAGCTCCTACAATGAGCAGTTCTTC CASSPLSGRDSSYNEQFF
TRBJ1-1 . TRBV19 . TGTACCAGTAGTACCGCGGGACGGATAATAATGAACACTGAAGCTTTCTTT CTSSTAGRIIMNTEAFF
TRBJ2-6 . TRBV7-3 TRBD1 TGTGCCAGCAGCTTAAGGACCGGGACAGGGAGGCGTGGGGCCAACGTCCTGACTTTC CASSLRTGTGRRGANVLTF
TRBJ2-1 . TRBV4-2 . TGTGCCAGCAGCCAAGATCCGGCGGGAATCTCCTACAATGAGCAGTTCTTC CASSQDPAGISYNEQFF
TRBJ1-5 once TRBV30 TRBD1 TGTGCCTGGAGTGTGGACAGGGTGAATCAGCCCCAGCATTTT CAWSVDRVNQPQHF
TRBJ1-1 . TRBV5-1 TRBD1 TGCGCCAGCAATCCGAACAGGGGCAGGGTAAGTGAAGCTTTCTTT CASNPNRGRVSEAFF
TRBJ2-4 . TRBV28 . TGTGCCAGCAGTTTCTCTGTGGGGTTAACCAAAAACATTCAGTACTTC CASSFSVGLTKNIQYF
TRBJ1-1 once TRBV27 . TGTGCCAGCAGTCCCCTCGGCAGGATGAACACTGAAGCTTTCTTT CASSPLGRMNTEAFF
TRBJ1-1 . TRBV6-5 TRBD1 TGTGCCAGCAGAAAGACAGGGAAGCCTGAAGCTTTCTTT CASRKTGKPEAFF
TRBJ2-6 . TRBV19 . TGTGCCAGTAGTCAGTCTGGGGCCAACGTCCTGACTTTC CASSQSGANVLTF
TRBJ2-7 few TRBV10-2 TRBD2 TGCGCCAGCAGTCTCGGGACTAGCGGCTCCTACGAGCAGTACTTC CASSLGTSGSYEQYF
TRBJ2-2 . TRBV2 . TGTGCCAGCAGTTCACCGTCGGGACTCATCACCGGGGAGCTGTTTTTT CASSSPSGLITGELFF
TRBJ1-5 once TRBV28 TRBD1 TGTGCCAGCAGTTTAGGGGGACAGGAGAATCAGCCCCAGCATTTT CASSLGGQENQPQHF
TRBJ2-3 . TRBV7-8 . TGTGCCAGCAGCCCCTTATCCCCCGATACGCAGTATTTT CASSPLSPDTQYF
TRBJ2-6 . TRBV27 . TGTGCCAGCAGAACAGCGACCTCTGGGGCCAACGTCCTGACTTTC CASRTATSGANVLTF
TRBJ1-1 few TRBV6-5 . TGTGCCAGCAGTTACTCGCCCAAGGGCACTGAAGCTTTCTTT CASSYSPKGTEAFF
TRBJ2-5 . TRBV6-4 . TGTGCCAGCAGTGACACCCAATATTCCCGAAAGTACTTC CASSDTQYSRKYF
TRBJ1-5 . TRBV7-2 . TGTGCCAGCAGCTTAGTAACAGGTGAGAATCAGCCCCAGCATTTT CASSLVTGENQPQHF
TRBJ1-2 . TRBV30 . TGTGCCTGGAGTACAGACGGATACTATGGCTACACCTTC CAWSTDGYYGYTF
TRBJ1-6 once TRBV7-2 . TGTGCCAGCAGCTTAGACGGGCTCTATAATTCACCCCTCCACTTT CASSLDGLYNSPLHF